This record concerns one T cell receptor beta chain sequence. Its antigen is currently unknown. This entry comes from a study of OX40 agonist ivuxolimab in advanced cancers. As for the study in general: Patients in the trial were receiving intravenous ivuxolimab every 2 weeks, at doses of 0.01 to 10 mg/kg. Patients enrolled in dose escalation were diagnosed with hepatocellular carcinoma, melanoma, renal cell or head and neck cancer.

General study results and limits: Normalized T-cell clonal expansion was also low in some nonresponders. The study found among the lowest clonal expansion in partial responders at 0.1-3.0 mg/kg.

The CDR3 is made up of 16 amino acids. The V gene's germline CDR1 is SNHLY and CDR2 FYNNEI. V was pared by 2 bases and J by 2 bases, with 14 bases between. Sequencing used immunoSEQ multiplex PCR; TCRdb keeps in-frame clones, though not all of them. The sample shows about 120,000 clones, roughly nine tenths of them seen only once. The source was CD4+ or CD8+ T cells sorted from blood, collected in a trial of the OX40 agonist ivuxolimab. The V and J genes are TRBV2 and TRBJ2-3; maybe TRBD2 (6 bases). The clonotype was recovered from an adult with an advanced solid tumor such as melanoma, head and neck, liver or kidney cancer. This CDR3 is CASSERGGILTDTQYF. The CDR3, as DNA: TGTGCCAGCAGTGAAAGGGGCGGGATTCTCACAGATACGCAGTATTTT.